What follows are 14 T cell receptor beta chains derived from one specimen sequenced in a study of blood T cell repertoires in COVID-19 (dated by TCRdb to 2019 to 2021). The receptor library was made with the immunoSEQ multiplex PCR assay. TCRdb's version of the immuneACCESS table is confined to in-frame rearrangements and falls short of the full clone set. An unresolved V gene accounts for under half of the shortfall where checked; the remainder is of unknown origin. This sample lists some 240,000 clones; approximately 85% were detected once. About 2.4% of the sample lies in the top ten. The sample comprised peripheral blood. All receptors come from a woman in her seventies with COVID-19, enrolled during active disease.

CDR3 loop: CASSLEVPTDTQYF. The CDR3 DNA reads as TGTGCCAGTTCGCTTGAGGTGCCGACAGATACGCAGTATTTT. The gene calls are TRBV19 and TRBJ2-3, with D hard to call. This CDR3 is 14 amino acids long. The germline CDR1 and CDR2 sequences are LNHDA and SQIVND (reference sequence). Trimming stripped 8 bases from V and 3 bases from J, with 15 bases between.

There are a few counts of this clone. The chain employs TRBV3-1 (or the pseudogene TRBV3-2) and TRBJ1-6; TRBD1 might be the D (6 bases). CDR3 length: 16 residues. The ends were cut back, 2 bases at V and 5 bases at J, with 13 bases in the middle. Germline CDR1 and CDR2: LGHDT and YNNKEL (reference sequence). The CDR3 is CASSQRWGHNNSPLHF. CDR3 nucleotide sequence: TGTGCCAGCAGCCAAAGGTGGGGACACAATAATTCACCCCTCCACTTT.

The gene calls are TRBV10-2 and TRBJ1-2; D is ambiguous. V lost 3 bases and J lost 4, with 12 bases in between. The CDR3 has 14 amino acids. Germline assignment: CDR1 WSHSY and CDR2 SAAADI. CDR3 coding DNA: TGCGCCAGCAGTGAAGGAGGGCAGGTCTATGGCTACACCTTC. It translates to CASSEGGQVYGYTF.

The chain has TRBV7-2 and TRBJ1-3; 9 positions agree with TRBD1. Germline CDR1 and CDR2: SGHTA and FQGNSA. The CDR3 has 16 amino acids. The trim removed 8 bases at V and 2 bases at J, leaving 10 bases unmatched. CDR3 protein: CASQPGTGGAGNTIYF. The CDR3 coding sequence is TGTGCCAGCCAACCAGGAACAGGGGGCGCTGGAAACACCATATATTTT.

This clone came up a few times. The chain links TRBV7-6 to TRBJ2-1; 13 nucleotides agree with TRBD2. Germline-derived CDR1 and CDR2 are SGHVS and FNYEAQ. The length of the CDR3 is 16 residues. V was clipped by 1 base and J by 3 bases; unmatched bases: 0. CDR3 sequence (DNA): TGTGCCAGCAGCTTAGGGACTAGCGGGAGCTACAATGAGCAGTTCTTC. This codes for CASSLGTSGSYNEQFF. The entire variable domain, with the rest obtained from reference TRBV7-6 and TRBJ2-1, is as follows: GAGVSQSPRYKVTKRGQDVALRCDPISGHVSLYWYRQALGQGPEFLTYFNYEAQQDKSGLPNDRFSAERPEGSISTLTIQRTEQRDSAMYRCASSLGTSGSYNEQFFGPGTRLTVL.

The rearrangement joins TRBV18 to TRBJ1-2; TRBD1 might be the D (5 bases). Germline CDR1 is KGHSH and CDR2 is LQKENI. The CDR3 sequence is 15 residues long. V was clipped by 0 bases and J by 7 bases, with 15 bases between them. This CDR3 reads CASSPPGRGGSGYTF. CDR3 nucleotide sequence: TGTGCCAGCTCACCACCGGGGCGGGGAGGTTCTGGCTACACCTTC.

The sample holds a few counts of this clone. The chain has TRBV6-6 and TRBJ1-2; unclear D gene. CDR1 is MNHNY, CDR2 SVGAGI, per germline (reference sequence). The CDR3 is 14 amino acids. Trimming took off 0 bases at V and 5 bases at J, with 10 bases between the two ends. The CDR3 DNA reads as TGTGCCAGCAGTTACTCCCCTGAGGGATATGGCTACACCTTC. Translated, it gives CASSYSPEGYGYTF.

The chain carries TRBV5-5 and TRBJ1-5; TRBD1 matches at 9 bases. Germline trimming cut 4 bases from V and 6 bases from J; bases unmatched to any gene: 17. CDR1 and CDR2 from the germline V gene are SGHKS and YYEKEE (reference sequence). The CDR3 spans 18 residues. The CDR3 sequence is CASSHSEGNRGPGQPQHF. CDR3 nucleotide sequence: TGTGCCAGCAGCCATTCGGAAGGTAACAGGGGGCCGGGTCAGCCCCAGCATTTT. Supplemented by reference TRBV5-5 and TRBJ1-5, the full variable domain reads DAGVTQSPTHLIKTRGQQVTLRCSPISGHKSVSWYQQVLGQGPQFIFQYYEKEERGRGNFPDRFSARQFPNYSSELNVNALLLGDSALYLCASSHSEGNRGPGQPQHFGDGTRLSIL.

The chain recombines TRBV9 with TRBJ2-1; 9 nucleotides match TRBD2. The V and J ends lost 4 bases and 8 bases, in that order; junction bases with no gene match: 10. The CDR3 spans 15 residues. The germline V gene encodes CDR1 SGDLS and CDR2 YYNGEE. CDR3 coding DNA: TGTGCCAGCAGCCGACCAGCGGGAGGTGGGTATGAGCAGTTCTTC. Amino acid sequence: CASSRPAGGGYEQFF. The full variable domain, with the rest looked up from reference TRBV9 and TRBJ2-1, is DSGVTQTPKHLITATGQRVTLRCSPRSGDLSVYWYQQSLDQGLQFLIQYYNGEERAKGNILERFSAQQFPDLHSELNLSSLELGDSALYFCASSRPAGGGYEQFFGPGTRLTVL.

The chain employs TRBV5-1 and TRBJ1-1; TRBD1 might be the D (6 bases). This CDR3 is 13 amino acids long. Trimming pared 9 bases from V and 3 bases from J, leaving 15 bases between. Germline assignment: CDR1 SGHRS and CDR2 YFSETQ. CDR3 nucleotides: TGCGCCACTGCGACAGGTGGAGACACTGAAGCTTTCTTT. Its protein is CATATGGDTEAFF.

This chain connects TRBV6-2 or TRBV6-3 to TRBJ2-3; 9 bases line up with TRBD1. Germline V gene sequence: CDR1 MNHEY, CDR2 SVGEGT. V dropped 5 bases and J dropped 3; count of bases not matched to a gene: 6. There are 15 residues in the CDR3. Here the CDR3 DNA reads TGTGCCAGCAGTGCCGGGACAGGGCAGACAGATACGCAGTATTTT. This codes for CASSAGTGQTDTQYF.

The chain employs TRBV3-1 (or the pseudogene TRBV3-2) and TRBJ1-6, with 8 bases identical to TRBD1. The V gene end was trimmed by 1 base and the J gene end by 8 bases; junction bases not matched to a gene: 7. Germline loops: CDR1 LGHDT, CDR2 YNNKEL (reference sequence). This CDR3 comprises 16 residues. The CDR3 DNA reads TGTGCCAGCAGCCAAGTATTAGCAGGGGGCTATTCACCCCTCCACTTT. Protein sequence: CASSQVLAGGYSPLHF.

The chain recombines TRBV18 with TRBJ2-1; no reliable D call. Germline values: CDR1 KGHSH, CDR2 LQKENI. The CDR3 contains 16 residues. V lost 0 bases and J 4 bases, leaving 13 bases between the germline ends. For the CDR3, the DNA is TGTGCCAGCTCACCACCTTCAGGCCTCAGTTACAATGAGCAGTTCTTC. It specifies CASSPPSGLSYNEQFF.

This clone was detected a few times. The chain carries TRBV6-2 or TRBV6-3 and TRBJ2-2; possible D gene TRBD2, 5 bases. V lost 2 bases to trimming and J lost 1 base, with 14 bases between them. Germline values: CDR1 MNHEY, CDR2 SVGEGT. This CDR3 is built from 17 residues. The CDR3 DNA sequence: TGTGCCAGCAGTTACCCCCCCCTCCGGGAGAACACCGGGGAGCTGTTTTTT. The encoded protein is CASSYPPLRENTGELFF.